A selection of T cell receptor beta chains follows, all from one sample in a study of control samples from healthy donors and cancer patients. Method: immunoSEQ multiplex PCR; TCRdb's copy keeps in-frame clones and lacks some. Here the sample spans approximately 82,000 clones, 93% being singletons. Specimen: PBMCs. Source of these receptors: a woman between 35 and 50 years old with lung cancer. Each CDR3 is given with its conserved first and last residue. Each record gives: J gene, D gene, V gene, clone size, CDR3 protein, CDR3 DNA. A D gene is named only where the DNA matches it firmly. Expanded clones are given a class, and other clones once, few, many or no size at all.

J: TRBJ2-4; D: NA; V: TRBV5-1; size: once; CDR3: CASSSSGDGLIQYF; DNA: TGCGCCAGCAGCTCCTCAGGGGACGGACTAATTCAGTACTTC
J: TRBJ1-2; D: TRBD1; V: TRBV6-6; size: NA; CDR3: CASTQGADGYTF; DNA: TGTGCCAGCACCCAGGGGGCTGATGGCTACACCTTC
J: TRBJ2-3; D: TRBD2; V: TRBV11-2; size: NA; CDR3: CASSLRRGDTDTQYF; DNA: TGTGCCAGCAGCTTACGGCGGGGGGACACAGATACGCAGTATTTT
J: TRBJ1-1; D: TRBD1; V: TRBV5-1; size: NA; CDR3: CASSFHRGPNTEAFF; DNA: TGCGCCAGCAGCTTCCACAGGGGCCCGAACACTGAAGCTTTCTTT
J: TRBJ1-3; D: NA; V: TRBV28; size: NA; CDR3: CASSLGGGVSGNTIYF; DNA: TGTGCCAGCAGTTTGGGAGGGGGTGTTTCTGGAAACACCATATATTTT
J: TRBJ1-5; D: NA; V: TRBV28; size: few; CDR3: CASSPDSNQPQHF; DNA: TGTGCCAGCAGCCCCGATAGCAATCAGCCCCAGCATTTT
J: TRBJ2-3; D: TRBD2; V: TRBV27; size: NA; CDR3: CASSPPGRGGPDTQYF; DNA: TGTGCCAGCAGCCCACCCGGGCGGGGGGGCCCAGATACGCAGTATTTT
J: TRBJ2-1; D: NA; V: TRBV9; size: NA; CDR3: CASSVGRDNEQFF; DNA: TGTGCCAGCAGCGTAGGTAGGGACAATGAGCAGTTCTTC
J: TRBJ2-1; D: NA; V: TRBV28; size: NA; CDR3: CASSSQDQQFF; DNA: TGTGCCAGCAGCAGCCAGGACCAGCAGTTCTTC
J: TRBJ1-3; D: TRBD1; V: TRBV6-6; size: NA; CDR3: CASSQQGDSGNTIYF; DNA: TGTGCCAGCAGCCAACAGGGGGACTCTGGAAACACCATATATTTT
J: TRBJ2-3; D: TRBD1; V: TRBV3-1/TRBV3-2; size: NA; CDR3: CASSLTGGTDTQYF; DNA: TGTGCCAGCAGCCTAACAGGGGGCACAGATACGCAGTATTTT
J: TRBJ1-5; D: NA; V: TRBV19; size: NA; CDR3: CASSLTGEPQHF; DNA: TGTGCCAGTAGTCTGACCGGAGAGCCCCAGCATTTT
J: TRBJ2-4; D: TRBD2; V: TRBV6-2/TRBV6-3; size: few; CDR3: CASSFSPWVAGGSLQYF; DNA: TGTGCCAGCAGTTTTTCCCCCTGGGTAGCGGGGGGCTCGTTGCAGTACTTC
J: TRBJ1-2; D: NA; V: TRBV2; size: NA; CDR3: CASRESTEPFYGYTF; DNA: TGTGCCAGCAGGGAGTCTACGGAACCCTTCTATGGCTACACCTTC
J: TRBJ2-7; D: TRBD1; V: TRBV6-5; size: NA; CDR3: CASRFGTGQTYEQYF; DNA: TGTGCCAGCAGGTTCGGGACAGGCCAAACCTACGAGCAGTACTTC
J: TRBJ1-4; D: NA; V: TRBV5-6; size: NA; CDR3: CASSLSRTRGFEKLFF; DNA: TGTGCCAGCAGCTTAAGCCGGACACGCGGATTTGAAAAACTGTTTTTT
J: TRBJ2-1; D: NA; V: TRBV5-1; size: NA; CDR3: CASSLYVSMGNEQFF; DNA: TGCGCCAGCAGCTTGTACGTTAGCATGGGCAATGAGCAGTTCTTC
J: TRBJ1-5; D: NA; V: TRBV2; size: NA; CDR3: CASRISKQGGSGNQPQHF; DNA: TGTGCCAGCAGGATATCTAAACAGGGAGGGAGTGGCAATCAGCCCCAGCATTTT
J: TRBJ2-3; D: TRBD1; V: TRBV7-8; size: once; CDR3: CASSLRTGGADTQYF; DNA: TGTGCCAGCAGCCTCAGGACAGGGGGAGCAGATACGCAGTATTTT
J: TRBJ2-2; D: NA; V: TRBV27; size: NA; CDR3: CASRQGGNTGELFF; DNA: TGTGCCAGCAGACAGGGAGGGAACACCGGGGAGCTGTTTTTT